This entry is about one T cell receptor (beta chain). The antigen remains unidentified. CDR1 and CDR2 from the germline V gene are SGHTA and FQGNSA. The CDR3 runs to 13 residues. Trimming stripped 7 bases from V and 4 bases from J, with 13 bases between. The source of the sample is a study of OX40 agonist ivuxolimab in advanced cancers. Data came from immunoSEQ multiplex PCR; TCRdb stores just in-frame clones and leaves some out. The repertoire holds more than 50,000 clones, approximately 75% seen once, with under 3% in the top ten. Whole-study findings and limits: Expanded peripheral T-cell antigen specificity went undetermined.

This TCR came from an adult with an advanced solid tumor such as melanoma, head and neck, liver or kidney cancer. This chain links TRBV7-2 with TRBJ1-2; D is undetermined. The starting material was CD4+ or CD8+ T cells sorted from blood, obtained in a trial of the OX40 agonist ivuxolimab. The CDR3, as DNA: TGTGCCAGCAACCCCGGAGGAGGCTATGGCTACACCTTC. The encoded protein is CASNPGGGYGYTF.